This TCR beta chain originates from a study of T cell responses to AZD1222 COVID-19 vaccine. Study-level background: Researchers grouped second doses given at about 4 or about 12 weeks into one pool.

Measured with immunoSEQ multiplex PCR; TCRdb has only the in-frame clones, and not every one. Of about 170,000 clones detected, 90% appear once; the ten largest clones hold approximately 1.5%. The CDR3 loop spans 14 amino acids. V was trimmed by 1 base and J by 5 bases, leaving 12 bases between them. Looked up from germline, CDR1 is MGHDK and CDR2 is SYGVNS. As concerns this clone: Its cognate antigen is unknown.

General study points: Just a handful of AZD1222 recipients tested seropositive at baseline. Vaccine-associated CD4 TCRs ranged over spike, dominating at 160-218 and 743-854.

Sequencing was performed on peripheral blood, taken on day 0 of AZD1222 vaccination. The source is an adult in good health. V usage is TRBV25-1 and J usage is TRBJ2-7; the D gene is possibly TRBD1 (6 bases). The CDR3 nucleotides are TGTGCCAGCAGTGAATTGGGGGCTCAGGACGAGCAGTACTTC. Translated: CASSELGAQDEQYF.